Shown below are 16 T cell receptor beta chains from a single sample sequenced in a study of cytomegalovirus exposure and HLA in healthy donors. The PCR used 60 Vbeta and 13 Jbeta primers. Profiling relied on immunoSEQ multiplex PCR, and the TCRdb table lists in-frame clones only, not all of them. The sample yields about 150,000 clones, around two thirds seen once. The specimen was PBMCs. The receptors stem from a woman aged 55-70 years in good health and CMV-seropositive.

The chain has TRBV6-5 and TRBJ1-2; 8 bases align to TRBD1. The V segment lost 5 bases and the J segment 5 bases; nucleotides outside the gene matches: 7. Germline V gene lookup returns CDR1 MNHEY and CDR2 SVGAGI. The CDR3 sequence is 14 residues long. Here the CDR3 reads CASSRRQGIYGYTF. CDR3 bases: TGTGCCAGCAGTCGCCGACAGGGGATTTATGGCTACACCTTC.

This clone has a handful of counts. V and J are TRBV7-9 and TRBJ2-7; 12 bases agree with TRBD2. From germline, CDR1 is SEHNR and CDR2 FQNEAQ (reference sequence). Losses at the gene ends were 6 bases for V and 5 bases for J; bases not matched to a gene: 11. This CDR3 region has 16 residues. The CDR3 nucleotides are TGTGCCAGCAGTTCCGGGACTAGCGGGTCTGGCGACGAGCAGTACTTC. This translates into CASSSGTSGSGDEQYF.

The chain joins TRBV7-9 to TRBJ1-1, with D perhaps TRBD1 (6 bases). The CDR3 has 12 amino acids. Trimming removed 3 bases from V and 8 bases from J, with 10 bases in between. Germline V gene lookup returns CDR1 SEHNR and CDR2 FQNEAQ (reference sequence). CDR3 nucleotides: TGTGCCAGCAGCTTCGACAGGTTAGAAGCTTTCTTT. Translated: CASSFDRLEAFF. Supplemented by reference TRBV7-9 and TRBJ1-1, the full variable domain reads DTGVSQNPRHKITKRGQNVTFRCDPISEHNRLYWYRQTLGQGPEFLTYFQNEAQLEKSRLLSDRFSAERPKGSFSTLEIQRTEQGDSAMYLCASSFDRLEAFFGQGTRLTVV.

This clone was picked up one time. The genes are TRBV6-1 and TRBJ2-5; D remains unclear. Germline lookup yields CDR1 MNHNS and CDR2 SASEGT. The V end lost 3 bases, the J end lost 2 bases, and 10 bases lay between the germline ends. The CDR3 contains 14 residues. The CDR3 DNA reads TGTGCCAGCAGTGAGTTGGGCCCTCAAGAGACCCAGTACTTC. It specifies CASSELGPQETQYF.

The CDR3 is CASAAGGPSYEQYF. CDR3 in DNA: TGTGCCAGCGCAGCGGGAGGCCCATCCTACGAGCAGTACTTC. This chain links TRBV6-5 with TRBJ2-7; 9 bases align to TRBD2. The CDR3 is 14 residues long. Germline V gene data show CDR1 as MNHEY and CDR2 as SVGAGI. V trimming: 8 bases; J trimming: 1 base; junction bases outside the gene matches: 6.

This clone turned up a few times. This chain connects TRBV7-9 to TRBJ2-5, with TRBD1 identical over 9 bases. The tail of the sequence fits TRBJ2-7 better, so the J call may be wrong. The germline V gene encodes CDR1 SEHNR and CDR2 FQNEAQ (reference sequence). This CDR3 has 14 amino acids. The CDR3 bases are TGTGCCAGCAGCTCCGGGACAGGGTCCTACGAGCAGTACTTC. Protein product: CASSSGTGSYEQYF.

The gene calls are TRBV2 and TRBJ1-4, with a tentative D call TRBD1 (6 bases). CDR3 length: 16 residues. Germline CDR1 and CDR2: SNHLY and FYNNEI. The V end lost 2 bases, the J end lost 3 bases, and 13 bases lay between the germline ends. The CDR3 region has the DNA TGTGCCAGCAGTGAAACGGGGGGCGCGCCTAATGAAAAACTGTTTTTT. Amino acids: CASSETGGAPNEKLFF. Looking up the rest from reference TRBV2 and TRBJ1-4 gives the full variable domain: EPEVTQTPSHQVTQMGQEVILRCVPISNHLYFYWYRQILGQKVEFLVSFYNNEISEKSEIFDDQFSVERPDGSNFTLKIRSTKLEDSAMYFCASSETGGAPNEKLFFGSGTQLSVL.

The chain combines TRBV25-1 with TRBJ2-7, with 8 bases aligning to TRBD1. Germline loops: CDR1 MGHDK, CDR2 SYGVNS. This CDR3 comprises 13 residues. Germline trimming cut 10 bases from V and 2 bases from J; bases unmatched to any gene: 7. The CDR3 region has the DNA TGTGCCACCCAGGACAGGGTGACCTACGAGCAGTACTTC. This gives the protein CATQDRVTYEQYF.

The chain uses TRBV5-1 and TRBJ2-1; D unresolved. CDR1 is SGHRS, CDR2 YFSETQ, per germline. The CDR3 runs to 14 residues. Trimming shortened V by 0 bases and J by 5 bases, and 9 bases separated the two germline ends. Here the CDR3 DNA reads TGCGCCAGCAGCTTGGCCTACAGCAACAATGAGCAGTTCTTC. Translation gives CASSLAYSNNEQFF.

V usage is TRBV30 and J usage is TRBJ1-5; D unclear. V was clipped by 1 base and J by 3 bases, with 7 bases between them. This CDR3 spans 13 amino acids. Germline V gives CDR1 GTSNPN, CDR2 SVGIG (reference sequence). The CDR3 reads CAWSDSYNQPQHF. The CDR3 DNA follows: TGTGCCTGGAGTGACAGCTACAATCAGCCCCAGCATTTT.

The rearrangement links TRBV28 to TRBJ2-7, with 13 bases aligning to TRBD2. V gave up 5 bases and J gave up 3 bases; unmatched junction bases: 1. Germline CDR1 reads MDHEN; CDR2 reads SYDVKM. The CDR3 extends over 14 amino acids. CDR3 residues: CASSRLAGGYEQYF. Here the CDR3 DNA reads TGTGCCAGCAGTCGACTAGCGGGAGGCTACGAGCAGTACTTC.

The chain employs TRBV7-8 and TRBJ2-7; 13 bases fit TRBD2. The CDR3 has 16 residues. Looked up from germline, CDR1 is SGHVS and CDR2 is FQNEAQ. V lost 5 bases to trimming and J lost 2 bases; unmatched junction nucleotides: 6. This chain's CDR3 is CASSPRTSGRAYEQYF. In nucleotides, the CDR3 is TGTGCCAGCAGCCCGAGAACTAGCGGGAGGGCCTACGAGCAGTACTTC.

This clone was counted only a few times. The CDR3 DNA sequence: TGCGCCAGCAGCGTTCAGGGTTTTTACTCGGACACCATATATTTT. Translated: CASSVQGFYSDTIYF. The chain is built from TRBV5-1 and TRBJ1-3; possible D gene TRBD1, 5 bases. V was clipped by 4 bases and J by 8 bases, with 19 bases between them. Germline V gives CDR1 SGHRS, CDR2 YFSETQ. This CDR3 has 15 amino acids. Together with reference TRBV5-1 and TRBJ1-3, the CDR3 gives the full variable domain: KAGVTQTPRYLIKTRGQQVTLSCSPISGHRSVSWYQQTPGQGLQFLFEYFSETQRNKGNFPGRFSGRQFSNSRSEMNVSTLELGDSALYLCASSVQGFYSDTIYFGEGSWLTVV.

The rearrangement uses TRBV7-2 and TRBJ2-7; 8 bases agree with TRBD2. The CDR3 is 15 amino acids. V lost 1 base, J lost 0 bases, and 2 bases stayed unmatched. Germline V gives CDR1 SGHTA, CDR2 FQGNSA. CDR3 amino acids: CASSLEAGVSYEQYF. The CDR3 nucleotides read TGTGCCAGCAGCTTAGAAGCGGGAGTCTCCTACGAGCAGTACTTC.

The V gene is TRBV30, the J gene TRBJ1-1; D is perhaps TRBD1 (6 bases). The CDR3 consists of 12 residues. CDR1 is GTSNPN, CDR2 SVGIG, per germline (reference sequence). The V gene lost 8 bases and the J gene lost 3 bases, with 13 bases spanning the gap. CDR3 protein: CAGNTGHTEAFF. The CDR3 nucleotides read TGTGCCGGTAATACAGGGCACACTGAAGCTTTCTTT.

The chain joins TRBV11-1 to TRBJ2-1; tentatively, D is TRBD1 (6 bases). In germline, CDR1 is SGHAT, CDR2 FQDESV (reference sequence). The length of the CDR3 is 13 residues. V shed 7 bases and J shed 7 bases, with 14 bases lying between them. CDR3 region: CASTKRTGNEQFF. The CDR3 nucleotides read TGTGCCAGCACCAAAAGAACAGGGAATGAGCAGTTCTTC.